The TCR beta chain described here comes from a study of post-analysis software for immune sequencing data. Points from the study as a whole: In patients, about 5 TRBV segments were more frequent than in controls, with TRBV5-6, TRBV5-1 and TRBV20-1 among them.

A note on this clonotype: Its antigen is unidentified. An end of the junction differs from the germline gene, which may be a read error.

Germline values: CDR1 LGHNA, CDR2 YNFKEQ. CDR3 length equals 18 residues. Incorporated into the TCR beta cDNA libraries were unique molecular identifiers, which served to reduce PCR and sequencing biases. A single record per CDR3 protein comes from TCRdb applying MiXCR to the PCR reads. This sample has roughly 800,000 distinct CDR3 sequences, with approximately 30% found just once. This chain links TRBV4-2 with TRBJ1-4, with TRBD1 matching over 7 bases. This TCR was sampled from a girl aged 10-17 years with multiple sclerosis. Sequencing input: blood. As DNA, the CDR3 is TGTGCCAGCAGCCAAGGAATATTAGGGGGACAGCGCGCGGAAAGACTGTTTTTT. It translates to CASSQGILGGQRAERLFF.